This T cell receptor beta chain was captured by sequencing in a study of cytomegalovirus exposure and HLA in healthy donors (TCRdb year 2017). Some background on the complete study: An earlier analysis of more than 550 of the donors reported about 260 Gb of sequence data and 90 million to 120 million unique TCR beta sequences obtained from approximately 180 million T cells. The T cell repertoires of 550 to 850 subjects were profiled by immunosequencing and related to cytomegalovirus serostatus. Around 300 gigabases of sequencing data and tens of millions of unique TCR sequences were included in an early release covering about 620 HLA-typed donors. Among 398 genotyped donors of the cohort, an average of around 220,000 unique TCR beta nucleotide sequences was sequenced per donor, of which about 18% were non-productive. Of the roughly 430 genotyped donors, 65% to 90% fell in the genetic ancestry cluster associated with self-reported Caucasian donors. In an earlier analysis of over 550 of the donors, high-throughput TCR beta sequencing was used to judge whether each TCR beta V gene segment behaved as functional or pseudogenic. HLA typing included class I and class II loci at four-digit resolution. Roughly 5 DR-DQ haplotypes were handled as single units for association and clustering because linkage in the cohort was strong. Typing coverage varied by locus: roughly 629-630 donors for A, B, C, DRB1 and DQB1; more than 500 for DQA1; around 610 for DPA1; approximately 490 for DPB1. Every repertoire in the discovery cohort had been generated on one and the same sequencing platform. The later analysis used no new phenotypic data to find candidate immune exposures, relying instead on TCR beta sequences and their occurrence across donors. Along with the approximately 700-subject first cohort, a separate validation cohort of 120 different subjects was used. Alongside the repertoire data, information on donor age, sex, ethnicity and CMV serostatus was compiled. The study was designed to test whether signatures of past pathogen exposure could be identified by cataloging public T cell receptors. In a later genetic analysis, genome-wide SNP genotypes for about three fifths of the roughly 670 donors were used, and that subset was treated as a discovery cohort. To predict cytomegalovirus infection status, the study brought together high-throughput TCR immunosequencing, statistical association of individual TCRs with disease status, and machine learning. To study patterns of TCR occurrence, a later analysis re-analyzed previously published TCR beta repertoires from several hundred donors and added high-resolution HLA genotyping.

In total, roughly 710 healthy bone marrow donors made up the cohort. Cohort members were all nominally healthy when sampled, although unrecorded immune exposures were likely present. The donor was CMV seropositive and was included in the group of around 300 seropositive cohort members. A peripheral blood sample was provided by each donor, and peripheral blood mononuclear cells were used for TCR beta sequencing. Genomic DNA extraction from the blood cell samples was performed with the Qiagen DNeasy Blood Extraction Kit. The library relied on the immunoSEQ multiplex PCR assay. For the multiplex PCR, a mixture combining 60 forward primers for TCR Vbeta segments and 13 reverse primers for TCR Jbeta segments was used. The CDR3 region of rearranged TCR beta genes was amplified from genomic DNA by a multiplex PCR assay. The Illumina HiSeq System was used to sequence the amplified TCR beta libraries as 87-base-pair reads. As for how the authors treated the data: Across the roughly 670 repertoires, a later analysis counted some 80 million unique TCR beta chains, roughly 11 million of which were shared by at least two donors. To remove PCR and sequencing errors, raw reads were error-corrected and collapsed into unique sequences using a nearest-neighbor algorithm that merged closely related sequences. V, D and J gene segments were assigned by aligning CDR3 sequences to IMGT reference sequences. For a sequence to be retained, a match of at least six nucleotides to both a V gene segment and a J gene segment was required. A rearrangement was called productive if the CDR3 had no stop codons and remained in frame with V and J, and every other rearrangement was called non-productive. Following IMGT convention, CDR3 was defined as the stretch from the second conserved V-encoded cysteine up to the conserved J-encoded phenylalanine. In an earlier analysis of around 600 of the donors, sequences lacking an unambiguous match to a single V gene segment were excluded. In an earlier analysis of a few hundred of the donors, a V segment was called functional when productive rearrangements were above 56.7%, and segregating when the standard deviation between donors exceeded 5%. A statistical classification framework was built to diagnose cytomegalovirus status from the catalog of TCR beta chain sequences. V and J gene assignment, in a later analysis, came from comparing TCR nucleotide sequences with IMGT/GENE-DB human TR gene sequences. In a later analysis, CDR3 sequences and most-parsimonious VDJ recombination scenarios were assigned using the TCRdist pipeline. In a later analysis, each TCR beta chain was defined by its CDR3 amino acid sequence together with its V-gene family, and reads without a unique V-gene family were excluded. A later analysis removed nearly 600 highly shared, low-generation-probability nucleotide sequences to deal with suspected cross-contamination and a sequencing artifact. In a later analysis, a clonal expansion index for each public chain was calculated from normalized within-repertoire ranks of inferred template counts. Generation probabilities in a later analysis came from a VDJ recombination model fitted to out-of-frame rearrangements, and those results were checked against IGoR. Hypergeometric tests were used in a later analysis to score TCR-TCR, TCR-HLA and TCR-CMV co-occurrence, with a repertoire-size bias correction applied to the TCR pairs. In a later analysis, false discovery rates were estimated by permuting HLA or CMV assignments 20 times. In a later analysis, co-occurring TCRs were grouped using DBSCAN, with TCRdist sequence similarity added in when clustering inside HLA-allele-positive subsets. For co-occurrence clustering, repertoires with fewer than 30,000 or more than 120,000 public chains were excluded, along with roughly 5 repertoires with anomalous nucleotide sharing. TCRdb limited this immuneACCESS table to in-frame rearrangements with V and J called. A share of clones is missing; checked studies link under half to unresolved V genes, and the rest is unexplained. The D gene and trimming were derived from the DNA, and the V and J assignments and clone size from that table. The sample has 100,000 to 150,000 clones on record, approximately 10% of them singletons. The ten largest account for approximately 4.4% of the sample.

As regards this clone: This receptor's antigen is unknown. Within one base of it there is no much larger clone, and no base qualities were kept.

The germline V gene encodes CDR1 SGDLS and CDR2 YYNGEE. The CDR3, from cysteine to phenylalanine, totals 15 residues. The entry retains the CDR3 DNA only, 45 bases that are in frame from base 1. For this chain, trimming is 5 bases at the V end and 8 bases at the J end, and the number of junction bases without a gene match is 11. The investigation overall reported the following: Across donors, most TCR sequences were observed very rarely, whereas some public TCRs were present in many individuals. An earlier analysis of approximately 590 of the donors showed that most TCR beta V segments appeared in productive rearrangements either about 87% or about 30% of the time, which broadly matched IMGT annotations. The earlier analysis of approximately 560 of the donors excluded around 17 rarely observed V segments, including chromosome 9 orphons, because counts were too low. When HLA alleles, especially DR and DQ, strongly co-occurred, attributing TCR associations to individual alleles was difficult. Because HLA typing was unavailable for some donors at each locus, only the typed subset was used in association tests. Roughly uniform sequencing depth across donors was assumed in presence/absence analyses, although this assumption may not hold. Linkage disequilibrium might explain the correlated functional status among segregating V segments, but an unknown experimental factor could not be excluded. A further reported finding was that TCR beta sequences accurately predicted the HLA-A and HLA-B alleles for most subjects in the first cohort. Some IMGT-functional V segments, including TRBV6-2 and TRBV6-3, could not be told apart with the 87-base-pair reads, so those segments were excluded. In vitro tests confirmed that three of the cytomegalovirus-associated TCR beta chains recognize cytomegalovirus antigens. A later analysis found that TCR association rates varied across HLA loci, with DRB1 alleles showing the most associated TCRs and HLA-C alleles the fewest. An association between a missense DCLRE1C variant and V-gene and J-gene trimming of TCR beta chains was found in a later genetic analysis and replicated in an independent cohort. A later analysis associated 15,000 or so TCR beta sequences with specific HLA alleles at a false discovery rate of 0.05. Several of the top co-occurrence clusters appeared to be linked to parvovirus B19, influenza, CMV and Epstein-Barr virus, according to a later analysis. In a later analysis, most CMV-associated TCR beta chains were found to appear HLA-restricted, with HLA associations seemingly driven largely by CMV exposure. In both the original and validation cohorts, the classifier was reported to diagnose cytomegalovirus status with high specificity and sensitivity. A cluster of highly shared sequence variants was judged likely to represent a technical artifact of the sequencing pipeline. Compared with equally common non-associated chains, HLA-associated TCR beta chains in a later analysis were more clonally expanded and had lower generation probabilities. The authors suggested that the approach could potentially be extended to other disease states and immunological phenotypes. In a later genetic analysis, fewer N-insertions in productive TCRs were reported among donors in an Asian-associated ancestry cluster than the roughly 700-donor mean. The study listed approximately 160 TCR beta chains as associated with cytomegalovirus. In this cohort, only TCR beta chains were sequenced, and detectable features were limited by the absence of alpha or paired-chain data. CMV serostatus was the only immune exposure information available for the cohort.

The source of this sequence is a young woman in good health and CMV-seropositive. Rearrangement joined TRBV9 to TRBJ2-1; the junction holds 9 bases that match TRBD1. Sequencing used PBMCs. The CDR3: CASSVAGTGFYEQFF. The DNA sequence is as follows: TGTGCCAGCAGTGTTGCGGGGACAGGGTTTTATGAGCAGTTCTTC.